The 25 T cell receptor beta chains given below trace back to one sample, sequenced in a study of shared clonotypes between healthy human individuals. The naive CD8 fraction comprised CD45RO-negative cells positively selected for CCR7 and excluded terminally differentiated effector memory CD45RA+ cells. The assay was immunoSEQ multiplex PCR, and TCRdb's table has in-frame clones only and misses some. The sample lists under 850,000 clones, around 92% occurring once. Sequencing input: naive CD8+ T cells sorted from blood. These receptors all come from a man aged 30 to 45 in good health.

The V call is TRBV7-8, the J call TRBJ2-3, with 7 nucleotides matching TRBD2. There are 15 residues in the CDR3. Germline V gene sequence: CDR1 SGHVS, CDR2 FQNEAQ. Unmatched junction bases numbered 4, after V lost 4 bases and J lost 0 bases. The CDR3 DNA reads as TGTGCCAGCAGCTCCTTAGCGGGTAGCACAGATACGCAGTATTTT. This gives the protein CASSSLAGSTDTQYF.

V and J are TRBV28 and TRBJ1-5; 8 bases agree with TRBD1. Germline trimming cut 3 bases from V and 6 bases from J; bases unmatched to any gene: 13. In germline, CDR1 is MDHEN, CDR2 SYDVKM. The CDR3 sequence is 17 residues long. CDR3 bases: TGTGCCAGCAGTTTTTTAAGGACAGGGTCAATCACTCAGCCCCAGCATTTT. Amino acid sequence: CASSFLRTGSITQPQHF.

The rearrangement joins TRBV28 to TRBJ2-3; D possibly corresponds to TRBD2 (5 bases). The V end lost 8 bases, the J end lost 0 bases, and 18 bases lay between the germline ends. Germline CDR1 reads MDHEN; CDR2 reads SYDVKM. The CDR3 has 16 residues. CDR3 sequence: CASGGGREPSTDTQYF. The CDR3 DNA is TGTGCCAGCGGAGGCGGCCGAGAACCTAGCACAGATACGCAGTATTTT.

The V call is TRBV4-3, the J call TRBJ2-7; no clear D gene. The CDR3 covers 13 residues. Germline CDR1 and CDR2: LGHNA and YSLEER. V was trimmed by 3 bases and J by 3 bases, leaving 9 bases between them. The CDR3: CASSQYLNYEQYF. DNA for the CDR3: TGCGCCAGCAGCCAGTACCTAAACTACGAGCAGTACTTC.

V and J are TRBV27 and TRBJ2-2; 8 bases fit TRBD1. V was pared by 2 bases and J by 1 base, with 3 bases of the junction left unmatched. Germline CDR1 MNHEY, CDR2 SMNVEV (reference sequence). The CDR3 length is 16 residues. CDR3 in amino acids: CASSLQGQGNTGELFF. Here the CDR3 DNA reads TGTGCCAGCAGTTTACAAGGACAGGGGAACACCGGGGAGCTGTTTTTT.

The sample holds one count of this clone. V usage is TRBV7-9 and J usage is TRBJ2-1; 9 positions agree with TRBD1. The V gene's germline CDR1 is SEHNR and CDR2 FQNEAQ (reference sequence). With V trimmed by 5 bases and J by 8 bases, 10 bases remained unmatched. This CDR3 comprises 15 residues. CDR3 loop: CASSAIDRGFDEQFF. DNA of the CDR3: TGTGCCAGCAGCGCTATCGACAGGGGGTTCGATGAGCAGTTCTTC.

The V and J genes are TRBV7-6 and TRBJ2-1; no firm D call. The V gene's germline CDR1 is SGHVS and CDR2 FNYEAQ. The germline V and J ends were trimmed by 5 bases and 7 bases, with 15 bases remaining between them. CDR3 length: 14 residues. The CDR3 region has the DNA TGTGCCAGCAGCCCACCCACCGGGCTAAATGAGCAGTTCTTC. This codes for CASSPPTGLNEQFF. Variable domain in full (rest from reference TRBV7-6 and TRBJ2-1): GAGVSQSPRYKVTKRGQDVALRCDPISGHVSLYWYRQALGQGPEFLTYFNYEAQQDKSGLPNDRFSAERPEGSISTLTIQRTEQRDSAMYRCASSPPTGLNEQFFGPGTRLTVL.

The chain is built from TRBV6-1 and TRBJ1-1; D not resolved. This CDR3 comprises 15 residues. Germline V gene data show CDR1 as MNHNS and CDR2 as SASEGT. V was pared by 4 bases and J by 7 bases, with 19 bases between. The CDR3 is CASSAKPQRRVEAFF. The CDR3, as DNA: TGTGCCAGCAGTGCCAAGCCCCAAAGGAGGGTTGAAGCTTTCTTT.

The chain links TRBV4-1 to TRBJ2-7; 9 bases match TRBD1. The V gene's germline CDR1 is MGHRA and CDR2 YSYEKL. J lost 5 bases, V lost 5 bases, and 7 bases had no gene match. This CDR3 contains 14 residues. The CDR3 DNA is TGCGCCAGCAGCACCCGGGACAGGGTGCACGAGCAGTACTTC. Translated: CASSTRDRVHEQYF.

Here the CDR3 DNA reads TGTGCCAGCGGTCGGGCGAGGAGGGGAGAAGAGACCCAGTACTTC. It specifies CASGRARRGEETQYF. This chain links TRBV9 with TRBJ2-5; possible D gene TRBD2, 6 bases. Germline CDR1 and CDR2: SGDLS and YYNGEE. The length of the CDR3 is 15 residues. With 7 bases removed from V and 3 bases from J, the gap between germline ends came to 19 bases.

The genes are TRBV27 and TRBJ2-7, with D possibly TRBD2 on 7 matching bases. The CDR3 is 15 amino acids. Deletions cut 8 bases from V and 5 bases from J, with 22 bases between. Germline CDR1 MNHEY, CDR2 SMNVEV (reference sequence). CDR3 sequence (DNA): TGTGCCAGCTTCTCCGTTGGGGGGGGCGAAAACGAGCAGTACTTC. Translating gives CASFSVGGGENEQYF.

This clone was recorded once. This sequence joins TRBV7-9 and TRBJ1-2, with TRBD1 as a possible D gene (5 bases). The CDR3 covers 15 residues. Germline loops: CDR1 SEHNR, CDR2 FQNEAQ (reference sequence). V was cut by 8 bases and J by 3 bases, with 19 bases left in between. CDR3 amino acids: CASGDNHDSYYGYTF. CDR3 DNA sequence: TGTGCCAGCGGAGACAACCACGACAGCTACTATGGCTACACCTTC.

V and J are TRBV7-9 and TRBJ1-4; the match to TRBD1 covers 7 bases. With V trimmed by 5 bases and J by 5 bases, 17 bases remained unmatched. CDR3 size: 18 residues. CDR1 and CDR2 (germline): SEHNR, FQNEAQ (reference sequence). The CDR3 DNA reads TGTGCCAGCAGCGCACCGACAGGGCTCGACGCGCTAAATGAAAAACTGTTTTTT. As protein: CASSAPTGLDALNEKLFF.

V gene TRBV28 combines with J gene TRBJ2-7; 10 bases align to TRBD1. This CDR3 comprises 15 residues. Losses at the gene ends were 6 bases for V and 2 bases for J; bases not matched to a gene: 7. Germline V gives CDR1 MDHEN, CDR2 SYDVKM. The CDR3 region is CASSRGQGSTYEQYF. DNA for the CDR3: TGTGCCAGCAGCCGGGGACAGGGGTCAACCTACGAGCAGTACTTC.

The chain employs TRBV28 and TRBJ1-2; 8 nucleotides agree with TRBD1. Germline values: CDR1 MDHEN, CDR2 SYDVKM. Trimming removed 6 bases from V and 3 bases from J; junction bases left unmatched: 6. This CDR3 comprises 14 residues. The CDR3 region has the DNA TGTGCCAGCAGGGGGGTGGGACAGGACTATGGCTACACCTTC. Translation gives CASRGVGQDYGYTF.

This clone is a singleton in its sample. This chain links TRBV7-9 with TRBJ2-7, with 8 bases matching TRBD1. CDR1 is SEHNR and CDR2 is FQNEAQ in the germline V gene (reference sequence). The V gene end was trimmed by 7 bases and the J gene end by 5 bases; junction bases not matched to a gene: 16. The CDR3 is made up of 16 amino acids. CDR3 amino acids: CASTWTPGQGSHEQYF. The DNA for the CDR3 is TGTGCCAGCACCTGGACCCCCGGACAGGGCAGTCACGAGCAGTACTTC.

This chain connects TRBV5-5 to TRBJ2-1; no clear D gene. From germline, CDR1 is SGHKS and CDR2 YYEKEE (reference sequence). The V and J ends lost 3 bases and 3 bases respectively, with 13 bases between them. This CDR3 has 15 amino acids. The CDR3 here is CASSSDGAYYNEQFF. The CDR3 nucleotides are TGTGCCAGCAGCTCGGACGGAGCTTACTACAATGAGCAGTTCTTC.

The V gene is TRBV6-5, the J gene TRBJ1-5; no clear D gene. The CDR3 is made up of 16 amino acids. The V end lost 0 bases, the J end lost 0 bases, and 9 bases lay between the germline ends. Germline V gene lookup returns CDR1 MNHEY and CDR2 SVGAGI. CDR3 residues: CASSYSIPVSNQPQHF. The CDR3 DNA is TGTGCCAGCAGTTACTCGATCCCGGTTAGCAATCAGCCCCAGCATTTT.

As concerns this clone: The same CDR3 arises from other DNA sequences in this sample as well. The rearrangement joins TRBV7-9 to TRBJ2-7; possible D gene TRBD1, 5 bases. Germline V gives CDR1 SEHNR, CDR2 FQNEAQ (reference sequence). With 2 bases removed from V and 0 bases from J, the gap between germline ends came to 8 bases. This CDR3 region has 14 residues. The CDR3 spells CASSLTDNSYEQYF. For the CDR3, the DNA is TGTGCCAGCAGCTTAACGGACAACTCCTACGAGCAGTACTTC.

The chain combines TRBV11-2 with TRBJ2-7, with 8 bases that match TRBD1. Germline V gene sequence: CDR1 SGHAT, CDR2 FQNNGV. Trimming took 7 bases from V and 3 from J; bases not matched to a gene: 8. The CDR3 is 14 residues long. CDR3 coding DNA: TGTGCCAGCACCTTCGACGGACAGGGCTACGAGCAGTACTTC. Protein sequence: CASTFDGQGYEQYF.

The genes are TRBV28 and TRBJ2-5; the D is unclear. Trimming removed 5 bases at V and 5 bases at J, with 21 bases between. Germline V gene lookup returns CDR1 MDHEN and CDR2 SYDVKM. The CDR3 consists of 16 residues. The CDR3 reads CASSPFAGKLGETQYF. CDR3 coding DNA: TGTGCCAGCAGTCCCTTTGCAGGCAAATTAGGGGAGACCCAGTACTTC. The whole variable domain, remainder taken from reference TRBV28 and TRBJ2-5, is DVKVTQSSRYLVKRTGEKVFLECVQDMDHENMFWYRQDPGLGLRLIYFSYDVKMKEKGDIPEGYSVSREKKERFSLILESASTNQTSMYLCASSPFAGKLGETQYFGPGTRLLVL.

Of note for this clone: Other nucleotide sequences from this sample produce the same CDR3. The gene calls are TRBV27 and TRBJ2-2, with D possibly matching TRBD2 (7 bases). This CDR3 comprises 15 residues. Trimming removed 3 bases at V and 3 bases at J, with 11 bases between. CDR1 MNHEY and CDR2 SMNVEV come from the germline V gene (reference sequence). CDR3 region: CASSLRGRDTGELFF. CDR3 coding DNA: TGTGCCAGCAGTTTGAGGGGGAGGGACACCGGGGAGCTGTTTTTT.

The chain employs TRBV10-3 and TRBJ2-7; TRBD2 aligns across 10 bases. This CDR3 is 15 amino acids long. Trimming removed 2 bases from V and 6 bases from J; junction bases left unmatched: 7. Per the germline V gene, CDR1 is ENHRY and CDR2 is SYGVKD. The DNA of the CDR3 is TGTGCCATCAGTGAGCCTAGCGGGAGCAGAGGCGAGCAGTACTTC. Protein: CAISEPSGSRGEQYF.

Points on this clone: Other DNA sequences in the sample encode the same CDR3. This chain connects TRBV4-1 to TRBJ2-3, with 7 positions matching TRBD2. J lost 1 base, V lost 0 bases, and 1 base had no gene match. This CDR3 contains 15 residues. Per the germline V gene, CDR1 is MGHRA and CDR2 is YSYEKL. This chain's CDR3 is CASSQELAGTDTQYF. Written as DNA, the CDR3 is TGCGCCAGCAGCCAAGAGCTAGCGGGCACAGATACGCAGTATTTT.

The rearrangement joins TRBV15 to TRBJ2-1, with TRBD2 matching over 12 bases. Germline V gene data show CDR1 as LNHNV and CDR2 as YYDKDF (reference sequence). Germline trimming cut 1 base from V and 8 bases from J; bases unmatched to any gene: 15. The CDR3 loop spans 19 amino acids. The CDR3 spells CATSRVAPSTSGRVDEQFF. CDR3 bases: TGTGCCACCAGCAGAGTCGCCCCCTCGACTAGCGGGAGAGTTGATGAGCAGTTCTTC.